This entry lists 15 T cell receptor beta chains sequenced from one sample in a study of T-cell reconstitution after alpha-beta-depleted transplantation in children. Construction of the TCRbeta library involved unique molecular identifiers. MiXCR, applied by TCRdb to the PCR reads, yields one record per CDR3 protein. The top ten hold about 14% of the sample, which has around 500,000 distinct CDR3 sequences, more than 20% seen once. This sample comprised PBMCs, mostly from graft donor cells, obtained 360 days after TCRalphabeta/CD19-depleted stem cell transplant. These receptors all stem from a boy under three years old who had a stem cell transplant for acute myeloid leukemia, so the T cells may come from the graft donor.

This chain connects TRBV20-1 to TRBJ1-2; D possibly corresponds to TRBD1 (5 bases). From germline, CDR1 is DFQATT and CDR2 SNEGSKA (reference sequence). CDR3 length equals 13 residues. V lost 6 bases, J lost 4 bases, and 15 bases lay in between. The CDR3 DNA reads TGCAGTGCCCCGGCGGGGCTCGGCTATGGCTACACCTTC. It translates to CSAPAGLGYGYTF.

The table lists this clonotype with many counts. The chain has TRBV7-2 and TRBJ1-5; D call uncertain. Germline V gene data show CDR1 as SGHTA and CDR2 as FQGNSA. Trimming removed 5 bases from V and 1 base from J, with 9 bases in between. The CDR3 spans 14 residues. The CDR3 protein is CASSTDFSNQPQHF. In nucleotides, the CDR3 is TGTGCCAGCAGCACGGACTTCAGCAATCAGCCCCAGCATTTT.

This clonotype occurred many times. The V call is TRBV15, the J call TRBJ2-1; no firm D call. Germline CDR1 is LNHNV and CDR2 is YYDKDF (reference sequence). The ends were cut back, 0 bases at V and 6 bases at J, with 12 bases in the middle. The CDR3 is made up of 15 amino acids. In nucleotides, the CDR3 is TGTGCCACCAGCAGAGATAGCCACAGCTCCAATGAGCAGTTCTTC. Encoded protein: CATSRDSHSSNEQFF. Full variable domain (remainder filled in from reference TRBV15 and TRBJ2-1): DAMVIQNPRYQVTQFGKPVTLSCSQTLNHNVMYWYQQKSSQAPKLLFHYYDKDFNNEADTPDNFQSRRPNTSFCFLDIRSPGLGDTAMYLCATSRDSHSSNEQFFGPGTRLTVL.

The rearrangement joins TRBV12-3 or TRBV12-4 to TRBJ2-3, with 7 bases matching TRBD1. The length of the CDR3 is 12 residues. The ends lost 7 bases at V and 6 bases at J; junction bases unmatched: 4. CDR3 loop: CASNPQGDTQYF. Here the CDR3 DNA reads TGTGCCAGCAACCCACAGGGGGATACGCAGTATTTT.

In its sample, this clonotype was seen many times. The chain joins TRBV12-3 or TRBV12-4 to TRBJ2-3; D possibly matches TRBD1 or TRBD2 (6 bases each). The CDR3 has 13 residues. Trimming stripped 11 bases from V and 3 bases from J, with 15 bases between. Written as DNA, the CDR3 is TGTGCCGCCAATGGGGGGCTGACAGATACGCAGTATTTT. As protein: CAANGGLTDTQYF.

This clonotype was detected ten times or more. V and J are TRBV20-1 and TRBJ1-5; D ambiguous. Trimming removed 0 bases from V and 6 bases from J, with 15 bases in between. The germline gives CDR1 DFQATT, CDR2 SNEGSKA (reference sequence). The CDR3 runs 15 residues. CDR3 DNA sequence: TGCAGTGCTAGAGATGGAGGGAAAAGTAGTCAGCCCCAGCATTTT. Protein product: CSARDGGKSSQPQHF.

This clonotype showed up just a few times. This chain joins TRBV2 and TRBJ2-1, with unresolved D. CDR1 and CDR2 from the germline V gene are SNHLY and FYNNEI. V was clipped by 7 bases and J by 7 bases, with 8 bases between them. The CDR3 has 11 amino acids. The CDR3 spells CASNRRNEQFF. The DNA for the CDR3 is TGTGCCAGCAACCGTCGGAATGAGCAGTTCTTC.

In its sample, this clonotype was seen many times. This sequence joins TRBV2 and TRBJ2-1, with D tentatively TRBD2 (7 bases). Per the germline V gene, CDR1 is SNHLY and CDR2 is FYNNEI. V dropped 11 bases and J dropped 9 bases, with 23 bases sitting between them. The CDR3 contains 14 residues. For the CDR3, the DNA is TGTGCCGGGGGGGCTAGCGGTTCCAACGTTGAGCAGTTCTTC. Amino acids: CAGGASGSNVEQFF.

The chain couples TRBV7-6 to TRBJ2-7; 7 bases are a match to TRBD2. The CDR3 covers 14 residues. In germline, CDR1 is SGHVS, CDR2 FNYEAQ. Trimming at V came to 3 bases and at J to 5 bases, leaving 7 bases not matched to a gene. CDR3 sequence reads: CASSFGGFEDEQYF. Written as DNA, the CDR3 is TGTGCCAGCAGCTTCGGGGGGTTCGAGGACGAGCAGTACTTC.

This clonotype was picked up many times. The chain couples TRBV20-1 to TRBJ2-7, with 13 bases fitting TRBD2. The CDR3 has 14 amino acids. Germline CDR1 and CDR2: DFQATT and SNEGSKA (reference sequence). Losses at the gene ends were 5 bases for V and 2 bases for J; bases not matched to a gene: 3. The CDR3 sequence is CSAVLAGGPYEQYV. CDR3 DNA: TGCAGTGCTGTACTAGCGGGGGGGCCCTACGAGCAGTACGTC.

This rearrangement joins TRBV7-9 to TRBJ1-5; 8 nucleotides line up with TRBD1. J gave up 8 bases and V 1 base, and 4 bases lay outside the gene matches. Germline-derived CDR1 and CDR2 are SEHNR and FQNEAQ (reference sequence). This CDR3 has 14 residues. The CDR3 loop is CASSLGQGKEPQHF. CDR3 DNA sequence: TGTGCCAGCAGCTTAGGACAGGGGAAGGAGCCCCAGCATTTT.

This clonotype was counted a few times. This chain links TRBV5-5 with TRBJ1-2; D uncertain. Deletions cut 4 bases from V and 4 bases from J, with 14 bases between. The CDR3 has 14 amino acids. Germline V lookup: CDR1 SGHKS, CDR2 YYEKEE (reference sequence). The CDR3 DNA is TGTGCCAGCAGCACCGGGCCCCAGGCCTATGGCTACACCTTC. Its protein is CASSTGPQAYGYTF. Supplemented by reference TRBV5-5 and TRBJ1-2, the full variable domain reads DAGVTQSPTHLIKTRGQQVTLRCSPISGHKSVSWYQQVLGQGPQFIFQYYEKEERGRGNFPDRFSARQFPNYSSELNVNALLLGDSALYLCASSTGPQAYGYTFGSGTRLTVV.

The sample holds many counts of this clonotype. This chain joins TRBV28 and TRBJ2-2; TRBD2 aligns across 11 bases. The CDR3 spans 15 residues. Trimming at V came to 6 bases and at J to 1 base, leaving 1 base not matched to a gene. Germline loops: CDR1 MDHEN, CDR2 SYDVKM. The chain's CDR3 is CASRGLAGNTGELFF. The CDR3 coding sequence is TGTGCCAGCAGAGGACTAGCGGGGAACACCGGGGAGCTGTTTTTT.

The table lists this clonotype with many counts. The chain carries TRBV29-1 and TRBJ1-2, with a weak D call TRBD1 (5 bases). Trimming took off 5 bases at V and 3 bases at J, with 7 bases between the two ends. Germline CDR1 and CDR2: SQVTM and ANQGSEA. CDR3 length: 11 amino acids. The DNA for the CDR3 is TGCAGCGTTTGGGGGGACTATGGCTACACCTTC. Amino acid sequence: CSVWGDYGYTF.

The chain combines TRBV20-1 with TRBJ2-1; TRBD1 or TRBD2 may be the D gene (5 bases each). The germline gives CDR1 DFQATT, CDR2 SNEGSKA (reference sequence). With 1 base removed from V and 0 bases from J, the gap between germline ends came to 10 bases. This CDR3 region has 15 residues. CDR3 residues: CSARVWGNSYNEQFF. CDR3 in DNA: TGCAGTGCTAGAGTTTGGGGGAACTCCTACAATGAGCAGTTCTTC.